This record covers a single TCR beta chain. These data are taken from a study of T cell responses to AZD1222 COVID-19 vaccine. Trimming removed 8 bases from V and 4 bases from J, with 14 bases in between. The CDR3 has 13 amino acids. Assay: immunoSEQ multiplex PCR; the TCRdb copy retains only in-frame clones and omits some. This table has about 130,000 clones, about 90% appearing once. Sequences were derived from peripheral blood, sampled on day 0 of AZD1222 vaccination. J is TRBJ1-2 and V is TRBV12-3 or TRBV12-4, with D possibly matching TRBD1 (6 bases). This TCR was recovered from an adult in good health. The CDR3 spells CASPGAGAYGYTF. In nucleotides, the CDR3 is TGTGCCAGCCCCGGAGCAGGGGCCTATGGCTACACCTTC.